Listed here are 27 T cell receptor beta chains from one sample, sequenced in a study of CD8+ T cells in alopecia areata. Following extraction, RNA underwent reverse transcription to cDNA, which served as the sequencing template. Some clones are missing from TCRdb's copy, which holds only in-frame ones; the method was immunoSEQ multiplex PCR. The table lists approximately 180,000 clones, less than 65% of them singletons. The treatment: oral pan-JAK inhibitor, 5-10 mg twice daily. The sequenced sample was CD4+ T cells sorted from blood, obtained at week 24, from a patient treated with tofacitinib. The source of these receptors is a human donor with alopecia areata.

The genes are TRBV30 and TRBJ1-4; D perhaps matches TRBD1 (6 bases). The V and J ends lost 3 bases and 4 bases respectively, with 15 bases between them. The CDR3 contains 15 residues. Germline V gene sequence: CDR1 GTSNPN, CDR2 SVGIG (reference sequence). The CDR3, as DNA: TGTGCCTGGAGAAACTCGGACAGCCTTAATGAAAAACTGTTTTTT. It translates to CAWRNSDSLNEKLFF.

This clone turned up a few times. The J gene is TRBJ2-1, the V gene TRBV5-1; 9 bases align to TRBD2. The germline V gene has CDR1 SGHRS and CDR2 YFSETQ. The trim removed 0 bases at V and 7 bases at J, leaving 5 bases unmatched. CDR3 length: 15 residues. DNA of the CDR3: TGCGCCAGCAGCTTGGCTAGCGGGACGAGTAATGAGCAGTTCTTC. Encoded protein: CASSLASGTSNEQFF.

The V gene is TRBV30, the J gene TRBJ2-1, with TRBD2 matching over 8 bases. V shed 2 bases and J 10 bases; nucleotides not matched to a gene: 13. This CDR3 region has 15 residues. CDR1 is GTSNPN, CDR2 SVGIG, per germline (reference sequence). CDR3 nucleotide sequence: TGTGCCTGGAGTCCCCTAGCGGGCCCAGTCCGGGAGCAGTTCTTC. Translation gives CAWSPLAGPVREQFF.

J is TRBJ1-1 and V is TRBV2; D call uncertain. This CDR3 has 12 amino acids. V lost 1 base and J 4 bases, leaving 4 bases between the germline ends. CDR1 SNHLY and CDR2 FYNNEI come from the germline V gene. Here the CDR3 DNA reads TGTGCCAGCAGTGAAGGACTCACTGAAGCTTTCTTT. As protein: CASSEGLTEAFF.

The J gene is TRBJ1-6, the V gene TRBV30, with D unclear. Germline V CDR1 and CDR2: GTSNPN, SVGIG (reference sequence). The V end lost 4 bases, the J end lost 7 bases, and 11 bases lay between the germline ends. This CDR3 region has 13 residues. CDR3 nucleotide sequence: TGTGCCTGGACTAGAAATTGGAATTCACCCCTCCACTTT. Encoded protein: CAWTRNWNSPLHF.

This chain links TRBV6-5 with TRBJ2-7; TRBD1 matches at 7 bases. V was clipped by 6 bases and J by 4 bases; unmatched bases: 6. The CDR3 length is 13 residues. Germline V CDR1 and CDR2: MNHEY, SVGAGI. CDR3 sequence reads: CASRNRGSYEQYF. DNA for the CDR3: TGTGCCAGCAGGAACAGGGGTTCTTACGAGCAGTACTTC.

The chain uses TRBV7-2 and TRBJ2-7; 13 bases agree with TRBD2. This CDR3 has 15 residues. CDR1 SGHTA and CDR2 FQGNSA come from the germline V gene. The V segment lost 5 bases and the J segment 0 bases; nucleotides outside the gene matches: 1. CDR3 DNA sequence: TGTGCCAGCAGCACTAGCGGGGGGGGCTCCTACGAGCAGTACTTC. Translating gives CASSTSGGGSYEQYF.

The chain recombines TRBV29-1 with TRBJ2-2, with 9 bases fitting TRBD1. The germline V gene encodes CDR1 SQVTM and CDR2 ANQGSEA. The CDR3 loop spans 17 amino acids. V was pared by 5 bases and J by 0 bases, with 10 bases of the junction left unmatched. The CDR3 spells CSVRGTGLPSNTGELFF. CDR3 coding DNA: TGCAGCGTTCGAGGGACAGGGTTACCTTCGAACACCGGGGAGCTGTTTTTT.

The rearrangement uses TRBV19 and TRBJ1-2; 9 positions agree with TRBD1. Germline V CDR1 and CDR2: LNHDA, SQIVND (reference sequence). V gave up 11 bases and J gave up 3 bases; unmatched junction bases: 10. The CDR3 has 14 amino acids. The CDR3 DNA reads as TGTGCCTCGAAACAGGGGGCGATAGACTATGGCTACACCTTC. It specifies CASKQGAIDYGYTF. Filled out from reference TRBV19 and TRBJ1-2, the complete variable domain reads DGGITQSPKYLFRKEGQNVTLSCEQNLNHDAMYWYRQDPGQGLRLIYYSQIVNDFQKGDIAEGYSVSREKKESFPLTVTSAQKNPTAFYLCASKQGAIDYGYTFGSGTRLTVV.

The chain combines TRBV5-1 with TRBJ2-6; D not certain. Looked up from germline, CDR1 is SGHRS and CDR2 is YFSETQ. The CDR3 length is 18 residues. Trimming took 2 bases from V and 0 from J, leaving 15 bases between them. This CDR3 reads CASSFIDPSLSGANVLTF. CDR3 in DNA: TGCGCCAGCAGCTTTATCGACCCGTCCCTCTCTGGGGCCAACGTCCTGACTTTC.

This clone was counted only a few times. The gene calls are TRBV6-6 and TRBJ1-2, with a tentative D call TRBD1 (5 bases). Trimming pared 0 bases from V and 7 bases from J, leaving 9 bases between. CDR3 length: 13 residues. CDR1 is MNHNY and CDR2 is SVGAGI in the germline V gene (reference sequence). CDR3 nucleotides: TGTGCCAGCAGTTACTCTCGGGACGGTGGCTACACCTTC. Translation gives CASSYSRDGGYTF.

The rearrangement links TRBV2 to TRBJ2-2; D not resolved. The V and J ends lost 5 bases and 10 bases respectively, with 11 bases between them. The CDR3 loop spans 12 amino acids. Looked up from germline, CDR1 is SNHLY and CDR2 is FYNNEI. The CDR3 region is CASSPRGMELFF. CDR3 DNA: TGTGCCAGCAGTCCCCGTGGGATGGAGCTGTTTTTT. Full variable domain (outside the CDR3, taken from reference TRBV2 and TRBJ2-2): EPEVTQTPSHQVTQMGQEVILRCVPISNHLYFYWYRQILGQKVEFLVSFYNNEISEKSEIFDDQFSVERPDGSNFTLKIRSTKLEDSAMYFCASSPRGMELFFGEGSRLTVL.

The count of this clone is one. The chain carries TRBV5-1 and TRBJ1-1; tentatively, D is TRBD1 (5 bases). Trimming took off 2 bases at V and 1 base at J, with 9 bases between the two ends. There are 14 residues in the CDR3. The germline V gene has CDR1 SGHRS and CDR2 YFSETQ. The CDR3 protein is CASSLQVRNTEAFF. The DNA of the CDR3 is TGCGCCAGCAGCTTACAGGTCCGGAACACTGAAGCTTTCTTT.

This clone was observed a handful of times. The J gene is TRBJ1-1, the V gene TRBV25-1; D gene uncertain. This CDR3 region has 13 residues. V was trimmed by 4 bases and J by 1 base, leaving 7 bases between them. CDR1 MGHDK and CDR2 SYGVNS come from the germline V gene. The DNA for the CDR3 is TGTGCCAGCAGTGGTTTGGGGAACACTGAAGCTTTCTTT. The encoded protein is CASSGLGNTEAFF.

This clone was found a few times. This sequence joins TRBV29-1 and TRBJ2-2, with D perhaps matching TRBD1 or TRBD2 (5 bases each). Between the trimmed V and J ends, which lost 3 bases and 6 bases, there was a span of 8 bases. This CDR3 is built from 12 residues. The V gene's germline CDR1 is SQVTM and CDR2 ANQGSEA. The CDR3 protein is CSVERGSGELFF. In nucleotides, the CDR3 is TGCAGCGTTGAGAGGGGCTCCGGGGAGCTGTTTTTT.

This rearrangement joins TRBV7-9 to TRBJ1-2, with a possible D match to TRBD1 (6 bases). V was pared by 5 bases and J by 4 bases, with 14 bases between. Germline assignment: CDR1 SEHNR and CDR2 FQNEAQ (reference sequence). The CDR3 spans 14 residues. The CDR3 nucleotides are TGTGCCAGCAGCCAACGAGGACAGATCTATGGCTACACCTTC. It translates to CASSQRGQIYGYTF.

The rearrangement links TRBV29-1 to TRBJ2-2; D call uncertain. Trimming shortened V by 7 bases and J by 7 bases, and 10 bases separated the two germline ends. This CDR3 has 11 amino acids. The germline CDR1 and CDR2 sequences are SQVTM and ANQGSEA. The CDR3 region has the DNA TGCAGCGCAAGTCTTAACGGGGAGCTGTTTTTT. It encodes CSASLNGELFF.

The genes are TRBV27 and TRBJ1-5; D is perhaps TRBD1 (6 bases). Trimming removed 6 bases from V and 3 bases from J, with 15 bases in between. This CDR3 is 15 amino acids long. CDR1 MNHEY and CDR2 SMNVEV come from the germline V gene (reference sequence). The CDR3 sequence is CASRSSGAPNQPQHF. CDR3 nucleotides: TGTGCCAGCAGAAGCTCAGGGGCGCCCAATCAGCCCCAGCATTTT.

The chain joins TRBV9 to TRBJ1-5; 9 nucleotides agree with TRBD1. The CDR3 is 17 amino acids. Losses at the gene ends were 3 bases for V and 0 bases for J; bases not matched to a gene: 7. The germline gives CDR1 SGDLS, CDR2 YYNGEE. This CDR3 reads CASSDTGGRYSNQPQHF. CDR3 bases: TGTGCCAGCAGCGACACAGGGGGCCGATATAGCAATCAGCCCCAGCATTTT.

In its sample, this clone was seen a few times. The CDR3 loop reads CASSSDRGPTGELFF. CDR3 DNA sequence: TGCGCCAGCAGCTCAGACAGGGGGCCCACCGGGGAGCTGTTTTTT. This chain links TRBV5-1 with TRBJ2-2; 10 nucleotides match TRBD1. The V segment lost 3 bases and the J segment 4 bases; nucleotides outside the gene matches: 3. This CDR3 has 15 amino acids. The germline gives CDR1 SGHRS, CDR2 YFSETQ.

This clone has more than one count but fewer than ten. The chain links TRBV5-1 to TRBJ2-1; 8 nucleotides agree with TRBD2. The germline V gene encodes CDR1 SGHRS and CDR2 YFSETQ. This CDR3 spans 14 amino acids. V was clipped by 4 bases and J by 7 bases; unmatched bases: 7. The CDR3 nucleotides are TGCGCCAGCAGCAAACGGGAGGGTGGGAATGAGCAGTTCTTC. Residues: CASSKREGGNEQFF.

CDR3 sequence: CSADSSNTEAFF. The CDR3 DNA reads as TGCAGCGCTGACAGCTCAAACACTGAAGCTTTCTTT. The chain combines TRBV29-1 with TRBJ1-1; D may be TRBD1 (5 bases). CDR3 size: 12 residues. The germline CDR1 and CDR2 sequences are SQVTM and ANQGSEA. Trimming removed 7 bases at V and 2 bases at J, with 11 bases between.

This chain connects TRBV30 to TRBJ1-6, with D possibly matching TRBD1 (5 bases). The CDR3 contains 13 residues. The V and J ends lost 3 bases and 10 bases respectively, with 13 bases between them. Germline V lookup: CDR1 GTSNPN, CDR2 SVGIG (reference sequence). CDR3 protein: CAWSDRDVSPLHF. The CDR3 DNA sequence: TGTGCCTGGAGCGACCGGGACGTCTCACCCCTCCACTTT.

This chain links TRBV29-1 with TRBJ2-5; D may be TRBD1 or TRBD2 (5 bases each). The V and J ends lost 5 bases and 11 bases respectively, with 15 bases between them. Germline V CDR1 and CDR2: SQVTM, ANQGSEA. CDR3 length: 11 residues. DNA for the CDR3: TGCAGCGTTAGTGGGGGTAAAGAGCAGTACTTC. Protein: CSVSGGKEQYF.

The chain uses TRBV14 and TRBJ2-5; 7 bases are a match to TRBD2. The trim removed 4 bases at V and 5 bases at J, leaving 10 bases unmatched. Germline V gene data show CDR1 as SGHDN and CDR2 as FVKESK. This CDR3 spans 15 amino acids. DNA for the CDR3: TGTGCCAGCAGCCGCCAAGCGGGATCCGGGGAGACCCAGTACTTC. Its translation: CASSRQAGSGETQYF.

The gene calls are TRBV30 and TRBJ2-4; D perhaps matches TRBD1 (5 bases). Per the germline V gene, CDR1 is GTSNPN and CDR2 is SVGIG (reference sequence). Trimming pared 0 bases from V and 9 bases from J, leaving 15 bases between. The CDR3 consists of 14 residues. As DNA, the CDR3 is TGTGCCTGGAGTGTAGTGCAGGGCATAGGCATTCAGTACTTC. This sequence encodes CAWSVVQGIGIQYF.

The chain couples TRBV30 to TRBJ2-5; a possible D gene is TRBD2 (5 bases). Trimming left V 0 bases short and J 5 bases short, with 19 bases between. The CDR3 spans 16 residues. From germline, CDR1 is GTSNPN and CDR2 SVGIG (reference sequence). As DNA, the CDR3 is TGTGCCTGGAGTGTGACCAGACTATCACAACGGGAGACCCAGTACTTC. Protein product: CAWSVTRLSQRETQYF.